These 23 T cell receptor beta chains were sequenced from one sample in a study of graft-versus-host responses after intestinal transplantation. Here immunoSEQ multiplex PCR was the method, and the copy in TCRdb shows in-frame clones only, minus some. The data hold roughly 60,000 clones, with approximately 90% observed a single time. Sample: PBMCs, taken about 120 days after intestinal transplantation. Source of these receptors: a human patient who received an intestinal transplant, so some T cells may come from the graft donor.

In nucleotides, the CDR3 is TGTGCCAGCAGCTCTTACAATCAGCCCCAGCATTTT. Amino acid sequence: CASSSYNQPQHF. This chain joins TRBV5-8 and TRBJ1-5; D not certain. Trimming pared 3 bases from V and 3 bases from J, leaving 4 bases between. The CDR3 length is 12 residues. CDR1 and CDR2 from the germline V gene are SGHTS and YDEGEE. Supplemented by reference TRBV5-8 and TRBJ1-5, the full variable domain reads EAGVTQSPTHLIKTRGQQATLRCSPISGHTSVYWYQQALGLGLQFLLWYDEGEERNRGNFPPRFSGRQFPNYSSELNVNALELEDSALYLCASSSYNQPQHFGDGTRLSIL.

The chain is built from TRBV6-1 and TRBJ2-7; D is perhaps TRBD1 (6 bases). Per the germline V gene, CDR1 is MNHNS and CDR2 is SASEGT. The CDR3 is made up of 11 amino acids. V was pared by 11 bases and J by 3 bases, with 11 bases between. CDR3 sequence reads: CAVDRFYEQYF. CDR3 nucleotide sequence: TGTGCCGTCGACAGGTTCTACGAGCAGTACTTC.

The rearrangement joins TRBV7-8 to TRBJ2-1; no definite D call. From germline, CDR1 is SGHVS and CDR2 FQNEAQ. The CDR3 loop spans 16 amino acids. Trimming took 0 bases from V and 5 from J, leaving 14 bases between them. In nucleotides, the CDR3 is TGTGCCAGCAGCTTAGCCCTCGCACGCCCGAACAATGAGCAGTTCTTC. It is translated as CASSLALARPNNEQFF.

V gene TRBV10-3 combines with J gene TRBJ1-6, with TRBD1 as a possible D gene (5 bases). V lost 0 bases and J 7 bases, leaving 10 bases between the germline ends. The length of the CDR3 is 15 residues. Germline V gene sequence: CDR1 ENHRY, CDR2 SYGVKD. The CDR3, as DNA: TGTGCCATCAGTGAGTCGGGGGTGAGAAATTCACCCCTCCACTTT. Translating gives CAISESGVRNSPLHF.

This sequence joins TRBV9 and TRBJ1-5; D is undetermined. CDR3 length: 14 residues. With 4 bases removed from V and 4 bases from J, the gap between germline ends came to 12 bases. Germline V gene sequence: CDR1 SGDLS, CDR2 YYNGEE. CDR3: CASSYYGGNQPQHF. The CDR3 DNA sequence: TGTGCCAGCAGCTACTACGGTGGGAATCAGCCCCAGCATTTT.

J is TRBJ1-4 and V is TRBV4-1, with TRBD1 matching over 7 bases. V gave up 1 base and J gave up 7 bases; unmatched junction bases: 6. This CDR3 has 15 residues. The germline V gene encodes CDR1 MGHRA and CDR2 YSYEKL. The CDR3 reads CASSQGQGVGEKLFF. As DNA, the CDR3 is TGCGCCAGCAGCCAAGGACAGGGAGTCGGTGAAAAACTGTTTTTT.

This chain uses TRBV27 with TRBJ2-1, with 11 bases matching TRBD2. Germline values: CDR1 MNHEY, CDR2 SMNVEV (reference sequence). Trimming took 3 bases from V and 6 from J; bases not matched to a gene: 1. The CDR3 length is 14 residues. The CDR3 bases are TGTGCCAGCAGTTTTAGCGGGAGGGCCAATGAGCAGTTCTTC. As protein: CASSFSGRANEQFF.

This clone was picked up one time. The chain uses TRBV5-8 and TRBJ1-2; D not certain. This CDR3 has 14 amino acids. V was trimmed by 4 bases and J by 4 bases, leaving 14 bases between them. Germline CDR1 reads SGHTS; CDR2 reads YDEGEE. CDR3 coding DNA: TGTGCCAGCAGCCGCGGGGAAGGGAGCTATGGCTACACCTTC. This codes for CASSRGEGSYGYTF.

The V and J genes are TRBV27 and TRBJ1-4; no reliable D call. CDR1 is MNHEY and CDR2 is SMNVEV in the germline V gene (reference sequence). V was shortened by 3 bases and J by 7 bases, with 12 bases between the two germline ends. The CDR3 sequence is 14 residues long. CDR3 amino acids: CASSLGSGFEKLFF. The CDR3 DNA reads as TGTGCCAGCAGTTTGGGGTCGGGATTTGAAAAACTGTTTTTT.

This chain uses TRBV7-8 with TRBJ2-7; 10 nucleotides line up with TRBD1. The V segment lost 1 base and the J segment 3 bases; nucleotides outside the gene matches: 9. Germline V gene sequence: CDR1 SGHVS, CDR2 FQNEAQ. This CDR3 spans 17 amino acids. The CDR3 DNA sequence: TGTGCCAGCAGCTTAGTACCGGGACAGGGGAGGGGCTACGAGCAGTACTTC. Translated, it gives CASSLVPGQGRGYEQYF. Filled out from reference TRBV7-8 and TRBJ2-7, the complete variable domain reads GAGVSQSPRYKVAKRGQDVALRCDPISGHVSLFWYQQALGQGPEFLTYFQNEAQLDKSGLPSDRFFAERPEGSVSTLKIQRTQQEDSAVYLCASSLVPGQGRGYEQYFGPGTRLTVT.

The J gene is TRBJ1-1, the V gene TRBV5-5, with no clear D. CDR3 length: 12 amino acids. Germline V lookup: CDR1 SGHKS, CDR2 YYEKEE (reference sequence). V was shortened by 4 bases and J by 4 bases, with 8 bases between the two germline ends. The CDR3, as DNA: TGTGCCAGCAGCCTCTTGGGCACTGAAGCTTTCTTT. This translates into CASSLLGTEAFF. The whole variable domain, remainder taken from reference TRBV5-5 and TRBJ1-1, is DAGVTQSPTHLIKTRGQQVTLRCSPISGHKSVSWYQQVLGQGPQFIFQYYEKEERGRGNFPDRFSARQFPNYSSELNVNALLLGDSALYLCASSLLGTEAFFGQGTRLTVV.

The chain uses TRBV5-1 and TRBJ2-7; 10 bases agree with TRBD1. Germline V lookup: CDR1 SGHRS, CDR2 YFSETQ. This CDR3 contains 15 residues. The V gene end was trimmed by 5 bases and the J gene end by 2 bases; junction bases not matched to a gene: 7. The CDR3 protein is CASRPAGTGAYEQYF. The CDR3 DNA sequence: TGCGCCAGCAGACCCGCCGGGACAGGGGCCTACGAGCAGTACTTC.

V usage is TRBV18 and J usage is TRBJ2-1; D assignment may be TRBD1 or TRBD2 (6 bases each). The V gene lost 0 bases and the J gene lost 8 bases, with 20 bases spanning the gap. Germline V gene lookup returns CDR1 KGHSH and CDR2 LQKENI. The CDR3 has 17 amino acids. The CDR3 nucleotides read TGTGCCAGCTCACCACCGGGGCGGACTACCAGACAGGATGAGCAGTTCTTC. It codes for CASSPPGRTTRQDEQFF.

The sample holds one count of this clone. The rearrangement links TRBV19 to TRBJ1-1, with unresolved D. This CDR3 has 15 amino acids. Germline values: CDR1 LNHDA, CDR2 SQIVND (reference sequence). Trimming removed 3 bases at V and 2 bases at J, with 13 bases between. In DNA, the CDR3 is TGTGCCAGTAGTATCGAAGGAGGGATTAACACTGAAGCTTTCTTT. Translation gives CASSIEGGINTEAFF.

The chain employs TRBV6-1 and TRBJ1-1; no reliable D call. This CDR3 has 13 amino acids. Between the trimmed V and J ends, which lost 7 bases and 10 bases, there was a span of 19 bases. Germline V gene data show CDR1 as MNHNS and CDR2 as SASEGT. In nucleotides, the CDR3 is TGTGCCAGCATCGGGCCCCAGCCAGCGGGAGCTTTCTTT. It is translated as CASIGPQPAGAFF.

This rearrangement joins TRBV7-6 to TRBJ2-2, with D perhaps matching TRBD2 (6 bases). CDR3 length: 16 residues. From germline, CDR1 is SGHVS and CDR2 FNYEAQ. V was cut by 1 base and J by 2 bases, with 11 bases left in between. The CDR3 region has the DNA TGTGCCAGCAGCTTAGATGGGCGGGAAAACACCGGGGAGCTGTTTTTT. Amino acids: CASSLDGRENTGELFF.

The rearrangement joins TRBV18 to TRBJ2-1, with TRBD2 matching over 9 bases. Trimming removed 5 bases from V and 4 bases from J; junction bases left unmatched: 6. The CDR3 runs 15 residues. CDR1 is KGHSH, CDR2 LQKENI, per germline. CDR3 residues: CASSRTSGRYNEQFF. The CDR3 coding sequence is TGTGCCAGCTCAAGGACGAGCGGGAGGTACAATGAGCAGTTCTTC.

V gene TRBV6-1 combines with J gene TRBJ1-5, with D uncertain. Germline loops: CDR1 MNHNS, CDR2 SASEGT. The CDR3 consists of 13 residues. V was cut by 2 bases and J by 2 bases, with 4 bases left in between. The CDR3 loop reads CASSESGNQPQHF. CDR3 DNA sequence: TGTGCCAGCAGTGAATCCGGCAATCAGCCCCAGCATTTT.

The chain has TRBV27 and TRBJ1-2, with D unclear. The germline V gene has CDR1 MNHEY and CDR2 SMNVEV (reference sequence). Trimming took 3 bases from V and 4 from J, leaving 12 bases between them. The CDR3 spans 14 residues. The CDR3 loop reads CASSLSIGSYGYTF. CDR3 DNA sequence: TGTGCCAGCAGTTTGTCCATCGGGAGCTATGGCTACACCTTC.

The chain couples TRBV18 to TRBJ2-3, with unresolved D. CDR3 size: 12 residues. CDR1 is KGHSH, CDR2 LQKENI, per germline. V was shortened by 4 bases and J by 3 bases, with 5 bases between the two germline ends. For the CDR3, the DNA is TGTGCCAGCTCACTACGTACAGATACGCAGTATTTT. Translated, it gives CASSLRTDTQYF.

This chain joins TRBV4-2 and TRBJ1-2, with unresolved D. The CDR3 has 15 residues. The ends were cut back, 0 bases at V and 0 bases at J, with 8 bases in the middle. Germline V gene lookup returns CDR1 LGHNA and CDR2 YNFKEQ. The CDR3 loop is CASSQEGHTNYGYTF. The CDR3 nucleotides are TGTGCCAGCAGCCAAGAAGGCCACACTAACTATGGCTACACCTTC.

This clone was recorded once. V is TRBV2 and J is TRBJ2-7; weak D call: TRBD1 (5 bases). Per germline, CDR1 SNHLY and CDR2 FYNNEI. CDR3 size: 14 residues. V dropped 3 bases and J dropped 7 bases, with 16 bases sitting between them. In DNA, the CDR3 is TGTGCCAGCAGTGATTTGGTAGGGGTCCGGGAGCAGTACTTC. As protein: CASSDLVGVREQYF.

The V call is TRBV6-1, the J call TRBJ2-7; a possible D gene is TRBD2 (6 bases). CDR1 is MNHNS and CDR2 is SASEGT in the germline V gene. V was clipped by 1 base and J by 4 bases, with 14 bases between them. The CDR3 sequence is 15 residues long. This CDR3 is CASSEGLAVVYEQYF. The CDR3 nucleotides are TGTGCCAGCAGTGAAGGGTTAGCGGTGGTTTACGAGCAGTACTTC.